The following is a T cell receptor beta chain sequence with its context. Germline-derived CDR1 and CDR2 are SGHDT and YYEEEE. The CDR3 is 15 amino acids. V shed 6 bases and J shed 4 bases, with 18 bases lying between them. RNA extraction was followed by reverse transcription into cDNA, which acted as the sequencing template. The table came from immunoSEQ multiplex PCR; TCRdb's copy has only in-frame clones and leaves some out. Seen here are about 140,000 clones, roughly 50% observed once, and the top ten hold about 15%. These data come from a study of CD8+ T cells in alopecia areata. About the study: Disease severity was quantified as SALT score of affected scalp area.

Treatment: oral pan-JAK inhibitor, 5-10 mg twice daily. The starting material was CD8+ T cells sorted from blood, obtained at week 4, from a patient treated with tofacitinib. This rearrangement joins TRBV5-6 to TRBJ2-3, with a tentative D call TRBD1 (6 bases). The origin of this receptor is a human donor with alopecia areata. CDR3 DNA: TGTGCCAGCACTTGGGGGCCCGGGGTTTCAGATACGCAGTATTTT. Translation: CASTWGPGVSDTQYF.